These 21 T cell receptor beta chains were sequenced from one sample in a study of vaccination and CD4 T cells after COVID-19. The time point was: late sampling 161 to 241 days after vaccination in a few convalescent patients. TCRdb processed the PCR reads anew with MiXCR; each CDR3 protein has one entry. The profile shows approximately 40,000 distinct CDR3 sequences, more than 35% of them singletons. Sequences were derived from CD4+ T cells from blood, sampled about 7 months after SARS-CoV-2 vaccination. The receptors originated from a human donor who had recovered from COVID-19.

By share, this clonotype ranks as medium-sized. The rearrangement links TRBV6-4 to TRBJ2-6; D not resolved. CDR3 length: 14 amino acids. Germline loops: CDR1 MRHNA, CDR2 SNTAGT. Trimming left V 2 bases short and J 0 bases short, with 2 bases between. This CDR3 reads CASSDNSGANVLTF. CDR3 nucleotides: TGTGCCAGCAGTGACAACTCTGGGGCCAACGTCCTGACTTTC.

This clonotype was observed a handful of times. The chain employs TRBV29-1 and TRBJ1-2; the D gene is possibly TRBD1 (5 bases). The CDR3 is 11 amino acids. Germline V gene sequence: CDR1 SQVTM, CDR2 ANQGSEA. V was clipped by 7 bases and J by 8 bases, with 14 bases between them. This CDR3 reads CSEKTGRGYTF. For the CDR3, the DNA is TGCAGCGAGAAGACGGGGCGCGGCTACACCTTC.

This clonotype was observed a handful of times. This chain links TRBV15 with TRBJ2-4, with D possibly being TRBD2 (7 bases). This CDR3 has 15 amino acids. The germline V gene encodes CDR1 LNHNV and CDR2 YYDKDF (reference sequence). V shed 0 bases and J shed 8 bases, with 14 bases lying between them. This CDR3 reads CATSRDGGGSDIQYF. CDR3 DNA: TGTGCCACCAGCAGAGATGGGGGCGGGAGCGACATTCAGTACTTC.

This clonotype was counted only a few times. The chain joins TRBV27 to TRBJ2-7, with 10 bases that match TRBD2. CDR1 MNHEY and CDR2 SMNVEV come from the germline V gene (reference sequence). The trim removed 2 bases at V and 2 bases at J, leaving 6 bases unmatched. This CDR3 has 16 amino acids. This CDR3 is CASSLGLAGVPYEQYF. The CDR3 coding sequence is TGTGCCAGCAGTTTAGGGCTAGCGGGAGTCCCCTACGAGCAGTACTTC.

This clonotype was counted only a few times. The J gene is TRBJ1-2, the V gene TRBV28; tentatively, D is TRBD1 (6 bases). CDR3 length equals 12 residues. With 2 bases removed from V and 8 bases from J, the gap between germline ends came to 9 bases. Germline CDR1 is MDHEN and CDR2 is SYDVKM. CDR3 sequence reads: CASSLAGVGYTF. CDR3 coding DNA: TGTGCCAGCAGTTTAGCAGGGGTCGGCTACACCTTC.

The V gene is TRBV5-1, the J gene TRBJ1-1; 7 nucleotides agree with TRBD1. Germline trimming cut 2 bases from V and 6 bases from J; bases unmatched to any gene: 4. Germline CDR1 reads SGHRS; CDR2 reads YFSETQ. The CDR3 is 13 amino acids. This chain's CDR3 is CASSFTGEAEAFF. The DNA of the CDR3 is TGCGCCAGCAGCTTTACAGGGGAGGCTGAAGCTTTCTTT.

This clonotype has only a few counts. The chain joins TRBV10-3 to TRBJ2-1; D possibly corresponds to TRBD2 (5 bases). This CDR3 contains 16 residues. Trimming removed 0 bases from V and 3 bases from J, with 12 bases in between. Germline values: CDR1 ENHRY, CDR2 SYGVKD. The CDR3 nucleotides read TGTGCCATCAGTGAGTCGCGGTTGCGGGTCTACAATGAGCAGTTCTTC. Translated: CAISESRLRVYNEQFF.

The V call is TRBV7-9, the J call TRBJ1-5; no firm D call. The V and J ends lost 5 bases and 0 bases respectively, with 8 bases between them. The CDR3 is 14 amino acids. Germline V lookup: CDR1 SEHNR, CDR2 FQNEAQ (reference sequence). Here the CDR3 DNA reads TGTGCCAGCAGCCAATGGAGTAGCAATCAGCCCCAGCATTTT. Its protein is CASSQWSSNQPQHF. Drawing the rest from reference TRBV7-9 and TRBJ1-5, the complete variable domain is DTGVSQNPRHKITKRGQNVTFRCDPISEHNRLYWYRQTLGQGPEFLTYFQNEAQLEKSRLLSDRFSAERPKGSFSTLEIQRTEQGDSAMYLCASSQWSSNQPQHFGDGTRLSIL.

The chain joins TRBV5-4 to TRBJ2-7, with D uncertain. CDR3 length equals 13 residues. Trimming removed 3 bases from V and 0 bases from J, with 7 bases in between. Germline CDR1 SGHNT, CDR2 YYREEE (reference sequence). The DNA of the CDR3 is TGTGCCAGCAGCTATGGTATCTCCTACGAGCAGTACTTC. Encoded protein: CASSYGISYEQYF.

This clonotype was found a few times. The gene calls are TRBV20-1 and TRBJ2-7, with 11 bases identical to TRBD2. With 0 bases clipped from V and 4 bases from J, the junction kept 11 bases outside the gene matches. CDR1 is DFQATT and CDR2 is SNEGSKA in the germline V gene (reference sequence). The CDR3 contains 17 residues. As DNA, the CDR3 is TGCAGTGCTAGAGATGGACGTGGGACTAGCGGAGATTACGAGCAGTACTTC. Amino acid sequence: CSARDGRGTSGDYEQYF.

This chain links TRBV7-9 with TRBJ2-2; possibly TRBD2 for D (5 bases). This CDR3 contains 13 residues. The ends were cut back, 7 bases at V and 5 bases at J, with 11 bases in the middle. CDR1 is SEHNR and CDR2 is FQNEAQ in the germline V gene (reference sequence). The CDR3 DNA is TGTGCCAGCACCACGGGGAAGACCGGGGAGCTGTTTTTT. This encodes CASTTGKTGELFF.

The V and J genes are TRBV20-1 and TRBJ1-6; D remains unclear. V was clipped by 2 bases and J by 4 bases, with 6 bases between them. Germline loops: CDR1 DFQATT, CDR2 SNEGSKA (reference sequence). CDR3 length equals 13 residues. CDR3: CSARPVYNSPLHF. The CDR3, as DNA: TGCAGTGCTAGACCTGTATATAATTCACCCCTCCACTTT.

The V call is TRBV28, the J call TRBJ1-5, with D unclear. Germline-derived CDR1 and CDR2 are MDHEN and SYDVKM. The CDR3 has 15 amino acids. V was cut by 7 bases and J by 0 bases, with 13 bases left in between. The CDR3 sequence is CASNIGGHSNQPQHF. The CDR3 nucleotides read TGTGCCAGCAATATTGGCGGCCATAGCAATCAGCCCCAGCATTTT.

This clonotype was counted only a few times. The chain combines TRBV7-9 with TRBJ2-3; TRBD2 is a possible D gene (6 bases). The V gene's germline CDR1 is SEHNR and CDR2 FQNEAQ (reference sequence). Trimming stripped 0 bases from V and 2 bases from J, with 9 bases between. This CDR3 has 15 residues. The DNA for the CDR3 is TGTGCCAGCAGCTTAGCGCGGGGATTCACAGATACGCAGTATTTT. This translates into CASSLARGFTDTQYF.

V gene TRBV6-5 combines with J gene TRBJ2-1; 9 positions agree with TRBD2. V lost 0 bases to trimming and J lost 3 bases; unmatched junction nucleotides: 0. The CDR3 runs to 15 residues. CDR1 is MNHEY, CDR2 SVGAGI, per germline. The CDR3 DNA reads TGTGCCAGCAGTTACTCGCGGGAGGGCTACAATGAGCAGTTCTTC. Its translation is CASSYSREGYNEQFF.

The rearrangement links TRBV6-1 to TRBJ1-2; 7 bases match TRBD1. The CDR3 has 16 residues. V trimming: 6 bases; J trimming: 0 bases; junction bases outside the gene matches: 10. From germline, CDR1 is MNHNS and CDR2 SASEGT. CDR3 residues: CASSPHGTETNYGYTF. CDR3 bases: TGTGCCAGCAGCCCACACGGGACAGAAACTAACTATGGCTACACCTTC.

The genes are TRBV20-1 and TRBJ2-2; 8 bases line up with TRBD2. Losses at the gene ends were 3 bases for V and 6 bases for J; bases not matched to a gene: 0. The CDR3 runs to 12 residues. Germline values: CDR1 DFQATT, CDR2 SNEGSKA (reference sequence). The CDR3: CSASGRAGELFF. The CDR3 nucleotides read TGCAGTGCTAGCGGGAGGGCCGGGGAGCTGTTTTTT.

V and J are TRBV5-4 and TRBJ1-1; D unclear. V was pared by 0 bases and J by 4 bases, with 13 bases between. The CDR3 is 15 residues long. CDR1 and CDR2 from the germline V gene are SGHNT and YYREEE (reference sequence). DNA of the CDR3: TGTGCCAGCAGCTTGGGTCCTAGGGTGGGCACTGAAGCTTTCTTT. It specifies CASSLGPRVGTEAFF.

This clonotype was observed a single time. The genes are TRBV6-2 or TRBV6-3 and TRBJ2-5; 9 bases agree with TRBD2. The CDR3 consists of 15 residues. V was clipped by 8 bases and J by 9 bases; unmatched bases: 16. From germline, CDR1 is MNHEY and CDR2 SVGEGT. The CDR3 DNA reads TGTGCCAGCGCCGAGTCAGGCGGGACTAGCTTTTCCCAGTACTTC. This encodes CASAESGGTSFSQYF.

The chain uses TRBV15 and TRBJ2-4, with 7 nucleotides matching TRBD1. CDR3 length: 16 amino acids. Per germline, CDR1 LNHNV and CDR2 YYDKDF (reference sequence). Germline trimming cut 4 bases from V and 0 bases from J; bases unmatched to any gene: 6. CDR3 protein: CATSTLTGRAKNIQYF. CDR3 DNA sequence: TGTGCCACCAGCACCCTGACAGGGCGAGCCAAAAACATTCAGTACTTC.

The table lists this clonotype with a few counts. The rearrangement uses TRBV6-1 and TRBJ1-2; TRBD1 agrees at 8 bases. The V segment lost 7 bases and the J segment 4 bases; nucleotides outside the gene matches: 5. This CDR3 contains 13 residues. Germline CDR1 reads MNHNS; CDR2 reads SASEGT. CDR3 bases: TGTGCCAGCACCGCGGGACAGGCCTATGGCTACACCTTC. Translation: CASTAGQAYGYTF.